One TCR beta chain is described in this entry. The record originates from a study of T cell changes during pregnancy in multiple sclerosis. The protocol was immunoSEQ multiplex PCR, while the TCRdb copy is restricted to in-frame clones and leaves out a portion. This sample carries tens of thousands of clones, around 92% of them seen once, and the ten largest clones take 2.5% to 3.5%. This specimen was CD8+ T cells from peripheral blood mononuclear cells, taken in the third trimester of pregnancy. The source of this sequence is a female donor in good health, enrolled as a control in a pregnancy study.

The CDR3 loop reads CASSGGLYEQYF. The CDR3 DNA reads as TGTGCCAGCAGTGGCGGCCTATACGAGCAGTACTTC. V gene TRBV27 combines with J gene TRBJ2-7, with D unresolved. Germline assignment: CDR1 MNHEY and CDR2 SMNVEV (reference sequence). Trimming removed 5 bases at V and 4 bases at J, with 9 bases between. CDR3 length: 12 residues.